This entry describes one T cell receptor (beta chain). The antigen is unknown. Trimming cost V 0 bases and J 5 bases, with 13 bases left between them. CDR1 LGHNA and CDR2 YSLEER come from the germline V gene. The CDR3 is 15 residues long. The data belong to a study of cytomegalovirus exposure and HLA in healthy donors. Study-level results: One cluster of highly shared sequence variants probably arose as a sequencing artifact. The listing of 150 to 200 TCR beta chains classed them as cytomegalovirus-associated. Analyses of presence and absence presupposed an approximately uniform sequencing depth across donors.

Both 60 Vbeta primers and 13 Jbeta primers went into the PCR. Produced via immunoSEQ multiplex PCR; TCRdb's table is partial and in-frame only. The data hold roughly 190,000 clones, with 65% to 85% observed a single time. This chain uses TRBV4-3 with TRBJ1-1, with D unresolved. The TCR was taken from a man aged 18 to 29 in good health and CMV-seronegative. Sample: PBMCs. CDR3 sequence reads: CASSQDFGDRTEAFF. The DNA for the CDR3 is TGCGCCAGCAGCCAAGATTTCGGGGATAGGACTGAAGCTTTCTTT.